The clone carrying this T cell receptor beta chain was recorded a few times. Sample-barcoded 5' priming and a J-beta primer mix drove a second PCR of roughly 7 to 11 cycles. Using its own MiXCR run on the 5' RACE reads, TCRdb lists one record per CDR3 protein. Of some 710,000 distinct CDR3 sequences in the sample, about 20% were seen once. The data were taken from a study of blood T cells in healthy people across ages. Study in general: Template switching caught about one barcoded beta molecule for each two T cells.

The TCR originated in a man aged 65 to 85 in good health. The sequencing sample was made of blood.

The CDR3: CATSDLRREGETQYF. The CDR3 coding sequence is TGTGCCACCAGTGATTTAAGGAGGGAAGGTGAGACCCAGTACTTC. The V gene is TRBV24-1, the J gene TRBJ2-5; possibly TRBD2 for D (6 bases). The CDR3 contains 15 residues. The V and J ends lost 1 base and 5 bases respectively, with 13 bases between them. The germline V gene encodes CDR1 KGHDR and CDR2 SFDVKD.